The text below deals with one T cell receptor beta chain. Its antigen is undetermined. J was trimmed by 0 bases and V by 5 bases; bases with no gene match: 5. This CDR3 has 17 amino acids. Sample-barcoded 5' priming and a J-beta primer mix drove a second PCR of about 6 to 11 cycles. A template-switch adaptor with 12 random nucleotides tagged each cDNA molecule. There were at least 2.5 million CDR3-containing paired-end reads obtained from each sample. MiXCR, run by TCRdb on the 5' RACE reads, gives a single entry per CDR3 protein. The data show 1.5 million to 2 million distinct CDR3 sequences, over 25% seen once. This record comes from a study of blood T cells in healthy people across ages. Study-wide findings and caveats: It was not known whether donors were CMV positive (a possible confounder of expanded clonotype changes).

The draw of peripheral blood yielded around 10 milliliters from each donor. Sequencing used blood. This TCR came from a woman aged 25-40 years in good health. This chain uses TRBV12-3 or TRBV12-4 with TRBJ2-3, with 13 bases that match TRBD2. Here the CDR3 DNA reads TGTGCCAGCAGTCGGACTAGCGGGGGCATTAGCACAGATACGCAGTATTTT. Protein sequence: CASSRTSGGISTDTQYF.